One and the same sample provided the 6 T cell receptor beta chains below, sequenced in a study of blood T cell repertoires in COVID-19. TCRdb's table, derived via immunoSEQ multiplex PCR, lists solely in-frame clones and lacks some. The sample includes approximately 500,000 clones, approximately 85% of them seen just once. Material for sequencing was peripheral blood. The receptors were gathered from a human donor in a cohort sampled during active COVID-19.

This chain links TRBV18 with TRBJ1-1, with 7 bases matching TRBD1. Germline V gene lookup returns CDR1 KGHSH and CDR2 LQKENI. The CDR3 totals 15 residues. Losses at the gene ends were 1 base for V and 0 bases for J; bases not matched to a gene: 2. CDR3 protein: CASSPQGQMNTEAFF. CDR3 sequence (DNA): TGTGCCAGCTCACCACAGGGACAGATGAACACTGAAGCTTTCTTT.

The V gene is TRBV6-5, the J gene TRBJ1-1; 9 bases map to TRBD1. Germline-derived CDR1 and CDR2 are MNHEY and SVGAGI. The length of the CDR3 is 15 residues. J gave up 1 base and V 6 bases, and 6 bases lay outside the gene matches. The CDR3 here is CASSIQGAGNTEAFF. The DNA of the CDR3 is TGTGCCAGCAGCATACAGGGGGCGGGGAACACTGAAGCTTTCTTT.

CDR3 protein: CASSTRTQQETQYF. The DNA of the CDR3 is TGTGCCAGTAGTACCAGGACACAGCAAGAGACCCAGTACTTC. V usage is TRBV19 and J usage is TRBJ2-5, with a tentative D call TRBD1 (5 bases). CDR3 size: 14 residues. CDR1 and CDR2 (germline): LNHDA, SQIVND (reference sequence). V was clipped by 4 bases and J by 2 bases, with 11 bases between them.

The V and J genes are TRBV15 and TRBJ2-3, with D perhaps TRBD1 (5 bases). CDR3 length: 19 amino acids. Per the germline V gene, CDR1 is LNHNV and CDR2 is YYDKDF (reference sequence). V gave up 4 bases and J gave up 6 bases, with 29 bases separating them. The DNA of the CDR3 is TGTGCCACCAGCACAAACCTACCCAAGGGCAGGGTCAGCTCCGATACGCAGTATTTT. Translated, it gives CATSTNLPKGRVSSDTQYF.

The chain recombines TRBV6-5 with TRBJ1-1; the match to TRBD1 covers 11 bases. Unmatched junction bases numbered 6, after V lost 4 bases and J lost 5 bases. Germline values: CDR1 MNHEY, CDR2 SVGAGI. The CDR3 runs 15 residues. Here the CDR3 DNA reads TGTGCCAGCAGTTCGGGACAGGGGGTGAGAACTGAAGCTTTCTTT. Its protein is CASSSGQGVRTEAFF.

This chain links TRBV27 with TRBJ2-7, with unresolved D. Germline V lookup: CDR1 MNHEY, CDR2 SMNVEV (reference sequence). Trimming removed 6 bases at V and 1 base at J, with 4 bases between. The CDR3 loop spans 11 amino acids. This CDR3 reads CASRRSYEQYF. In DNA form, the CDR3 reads TGTGCCAGCAGACGGTCCTACGAGCAGTACTTC.